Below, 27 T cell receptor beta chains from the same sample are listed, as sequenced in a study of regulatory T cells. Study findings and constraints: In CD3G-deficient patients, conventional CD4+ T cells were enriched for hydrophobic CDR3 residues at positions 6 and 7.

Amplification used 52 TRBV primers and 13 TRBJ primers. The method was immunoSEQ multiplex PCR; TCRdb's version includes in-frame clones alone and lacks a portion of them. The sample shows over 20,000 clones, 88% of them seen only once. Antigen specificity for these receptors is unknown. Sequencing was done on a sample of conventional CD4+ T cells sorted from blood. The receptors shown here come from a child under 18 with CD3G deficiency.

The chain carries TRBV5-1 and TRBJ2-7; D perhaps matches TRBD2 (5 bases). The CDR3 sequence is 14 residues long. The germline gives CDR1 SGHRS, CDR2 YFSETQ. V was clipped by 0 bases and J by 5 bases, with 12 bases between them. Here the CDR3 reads CASSLVGGRDEQYF. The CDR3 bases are TGCGCCAGCAGCTTGGTAGGCGGGCGGGACGAGCAGTACTTC.

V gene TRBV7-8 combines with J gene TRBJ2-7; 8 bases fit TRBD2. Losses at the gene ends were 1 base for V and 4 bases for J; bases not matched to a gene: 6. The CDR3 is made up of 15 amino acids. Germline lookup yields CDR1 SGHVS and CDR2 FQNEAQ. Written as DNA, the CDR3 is TGTGCCAGCAGCTTAGGAGCGGGAGTCCTTTACGAGCAGTACTTC. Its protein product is CASSLGAGVLYEQYF.

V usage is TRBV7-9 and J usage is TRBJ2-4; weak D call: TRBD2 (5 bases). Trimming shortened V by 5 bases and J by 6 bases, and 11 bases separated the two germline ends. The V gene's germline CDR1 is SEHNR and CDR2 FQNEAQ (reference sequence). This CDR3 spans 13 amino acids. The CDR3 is CASSPSGTNIQYF. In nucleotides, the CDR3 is TGTGCCAGCAGCCCGAGCGGTACAAACATTCAGTACTTC.

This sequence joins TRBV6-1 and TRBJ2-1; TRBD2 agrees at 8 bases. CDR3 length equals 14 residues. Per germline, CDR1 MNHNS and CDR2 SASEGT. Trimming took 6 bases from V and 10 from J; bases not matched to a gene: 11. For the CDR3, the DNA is TGTGCCAGCAGCGAAATTCCGGGAGGGCTCGAGCAGTTCTTC. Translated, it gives CASSEIPGGLEQFF.

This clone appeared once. The CDR3 bases are TGCGCCAGCAGCATTGGGACTAGCGGACTCACAGATACGCAGTATTTT. Encoded protein: CASSIGTSGLTDTQYF. V usage is TRBV5-1 and J usage is TRBJ2-3, with 11 bases matching TRBD2. This CDR3 contains 16 residues. Unmatched junction bases numbered 6, after V lost 4 bases and J lost 2 bases. CDR1 SGHRS and CDR2 YFSETQ come from the germline V gene.

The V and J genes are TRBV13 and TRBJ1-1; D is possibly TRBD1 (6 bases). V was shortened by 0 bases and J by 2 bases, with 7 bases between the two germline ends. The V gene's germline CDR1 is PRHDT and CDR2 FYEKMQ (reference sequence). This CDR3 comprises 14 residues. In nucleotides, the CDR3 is TGTGCCAGCAGCTTAGGCGGGGGCAACACTGAAGCTTTCTTT. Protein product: CASSLGGGNTEAFF.

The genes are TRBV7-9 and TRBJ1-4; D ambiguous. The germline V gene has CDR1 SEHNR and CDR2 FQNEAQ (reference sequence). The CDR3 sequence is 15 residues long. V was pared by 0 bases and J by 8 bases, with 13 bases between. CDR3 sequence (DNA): TGTGCCAGCAGCTTAGCGAGCGAAGCGCACGAAAAACTGTTTTTT. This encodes CASSLASEAHEKLFF.

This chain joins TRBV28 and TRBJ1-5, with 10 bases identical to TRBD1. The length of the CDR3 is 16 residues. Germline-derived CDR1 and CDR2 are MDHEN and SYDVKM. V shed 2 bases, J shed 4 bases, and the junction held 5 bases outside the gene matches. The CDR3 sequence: CASSLRRDRGNQPQHF. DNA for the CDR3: TGTGCCAGCAGTTTACGCCGGGACAGGGGTAATCAGCCCCAGCATTTT. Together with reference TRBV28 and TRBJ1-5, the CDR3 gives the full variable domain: DVKVTQSSRYLVKRTGEKVFLECVQDMDHENMFWYRQDPGLGLRLIYFSYDVKMKEKGDIPEGYSVSREKKERFSLILESASTNQTSMYLCASSLRRDRGNQPQHFGDGTRLSIL.

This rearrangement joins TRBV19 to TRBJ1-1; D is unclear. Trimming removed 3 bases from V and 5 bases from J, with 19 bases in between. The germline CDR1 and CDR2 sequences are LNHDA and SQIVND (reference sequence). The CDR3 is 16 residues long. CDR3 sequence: CASSITGFQKRTEAFF. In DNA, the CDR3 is TGTGCCAGTAGTATCACGGGGTTCCAGAAGAGGACTGAAGCTTTCTTT. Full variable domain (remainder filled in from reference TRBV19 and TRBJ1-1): DGGITQSPKYLFRKEGQNVTLSCEQNLNHDAMYWYRQDPGQGLRLIYYSQIVNDFQKGDIAEGYSVSREKKESFPLTVTSAQKNPTAFYLCASSITGFQKRTEAFFGQGTRLTVV.

CDR3 in amino acids: CASSPRQGRAFF. DNA of the CDR3: TGTGCCAGCAGTCCACGACAGGGGCGAGCTTTCTTT. This chain joins TRBV6-6 and TRBJ1-1; 8 bases align to TRBD1. This CDR3 has 12 amino acids. V trimming: 5 bases; J trimming: 10 bases; junction bases outside the gene matches: 6. Germline CDR1 is MNHNY and CDR2 is SVGAGI (reference sequence).

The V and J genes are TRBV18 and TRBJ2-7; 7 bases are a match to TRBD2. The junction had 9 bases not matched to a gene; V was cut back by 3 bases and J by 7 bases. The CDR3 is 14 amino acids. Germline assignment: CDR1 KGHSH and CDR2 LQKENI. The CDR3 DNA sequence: TGTGCCAGCTCACCGGGAATAGCGGGCGGGGAGCAGTACTTC. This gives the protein CASSPGIAGGEQYF.

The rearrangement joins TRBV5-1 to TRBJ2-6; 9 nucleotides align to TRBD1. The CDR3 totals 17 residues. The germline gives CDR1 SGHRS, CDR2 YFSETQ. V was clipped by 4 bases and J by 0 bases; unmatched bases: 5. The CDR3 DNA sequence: TGCGCCAGCAGCCATGGACAGGGGAGCTCTGGGGCCAACGTCCTGACTTTC. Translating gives CASSHGQGSSGANVLTF. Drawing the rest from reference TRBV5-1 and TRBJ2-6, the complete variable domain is KAGVTQTPRYLIKTRGQQVTLSCSPISGHRSVSWYQQTPGQGLQFLFEYFSETQRNKGNFPGRFSGRQFSNSRSEMNVSTLELGDSALYLCASSHGQGSSGANVLTFGAGSRLTVL.

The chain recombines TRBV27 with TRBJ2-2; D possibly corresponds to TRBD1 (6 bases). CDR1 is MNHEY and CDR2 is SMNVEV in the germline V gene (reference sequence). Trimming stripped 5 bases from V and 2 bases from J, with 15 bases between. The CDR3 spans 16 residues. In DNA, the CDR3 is TGTGCCAGCAGTCACAGGACAGCGAGTAACACCGGGGAGCTGTTTTTT. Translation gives CASSHRTASNTGELFF.

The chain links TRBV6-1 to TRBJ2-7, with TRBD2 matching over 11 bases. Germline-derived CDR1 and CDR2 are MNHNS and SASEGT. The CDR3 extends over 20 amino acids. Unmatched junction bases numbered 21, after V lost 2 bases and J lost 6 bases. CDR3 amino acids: CASSEKGRGLAGGPGGEQYF. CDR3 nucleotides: TGTGCCAGCAGTGAAAAGGGGAGGGGGTTAGCGGGAGGGCCGGGCGGCGAGCAGTACTTC.

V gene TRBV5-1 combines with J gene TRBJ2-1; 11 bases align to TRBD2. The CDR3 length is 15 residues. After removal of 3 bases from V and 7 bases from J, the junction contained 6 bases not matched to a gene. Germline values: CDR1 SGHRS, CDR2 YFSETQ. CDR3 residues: CASSSLAGVGNEQFF. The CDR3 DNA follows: TGCGCCAGCAGCTCACTAGCGGGAGTTGGAAATGAGCAGTTCTTC.

The CDR3: CASSLQLGSYEQYF. The CDR3 nucleotides are TGCGCCAGCAGCTTGCAGCTCGGGTCCTACGAGCAGTACTTC. J is TRBJ2-7 and V is TRBV5-1; D gene ambiguous. V lost 1 base to trimming and J lost 1 base, with 9 bases between them. The germline V gene encodes CDR1 SGHRS and CDR2 YFSETQ. This CDR3 spans 14 amino acids.

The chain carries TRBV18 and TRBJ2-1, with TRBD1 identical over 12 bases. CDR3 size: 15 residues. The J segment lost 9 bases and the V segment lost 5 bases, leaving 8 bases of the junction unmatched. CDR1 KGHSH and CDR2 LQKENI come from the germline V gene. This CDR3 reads CASSLSGTGGGEQFF. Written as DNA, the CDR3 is TGTGCCAGCTCATTATCCGGGACAGGGGGCGGTGAGCAGTTCTTC.

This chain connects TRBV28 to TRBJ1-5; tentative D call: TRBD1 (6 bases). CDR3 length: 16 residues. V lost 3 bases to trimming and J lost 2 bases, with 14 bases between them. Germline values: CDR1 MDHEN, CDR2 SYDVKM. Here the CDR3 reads CASSFISAGGNQPQHF. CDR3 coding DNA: TGTGCCAGCAGTTTCATTTCCGCAGGGGGCAATCAGCCCCAGCATTTT.

CDR3 loop: CASSLAPSYNEQFF. The CDR3 bases are TGTGCCAGCAGCTTAGCTCCCTCCTACAATGAGCAGTTCTTC. The gene calls are TRBV11-2 and TRBJ2-1; no clear D. Trimming left V 1 base short and J 0 bases short, with 4 bases between. CDR1 and CDR2 from the germline V gene are SGHAT and FQNNGV. The CDR3 is made up of 14 amino acids.

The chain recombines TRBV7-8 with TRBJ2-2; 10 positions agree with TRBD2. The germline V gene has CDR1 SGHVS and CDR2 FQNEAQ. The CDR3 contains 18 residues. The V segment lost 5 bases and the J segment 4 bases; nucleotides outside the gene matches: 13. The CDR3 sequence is CASSNTRTSGRPTGELFF. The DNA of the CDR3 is TGTGCCAGCAGCAATACCAGGACTAGCGGTCGCCCCACCGGGGAGCTGTTTTTT.

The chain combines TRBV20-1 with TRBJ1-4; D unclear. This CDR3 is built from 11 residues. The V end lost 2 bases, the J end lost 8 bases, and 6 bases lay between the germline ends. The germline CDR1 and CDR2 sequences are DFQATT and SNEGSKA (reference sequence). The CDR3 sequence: CSARFNEKLFF. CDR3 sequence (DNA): TGCAGTGCTAGATTTAACGAAAAACTGTTTTTT.

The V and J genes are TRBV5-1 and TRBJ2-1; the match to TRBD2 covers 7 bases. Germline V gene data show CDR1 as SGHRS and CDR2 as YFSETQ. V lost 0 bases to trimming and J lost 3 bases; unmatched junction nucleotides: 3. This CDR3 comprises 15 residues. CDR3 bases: TGCGCCAGCAGCTTGGGTGCGGGAGTCTACAATGAGCAGTTCTTC. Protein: CASSLGAGVYNEQFF.

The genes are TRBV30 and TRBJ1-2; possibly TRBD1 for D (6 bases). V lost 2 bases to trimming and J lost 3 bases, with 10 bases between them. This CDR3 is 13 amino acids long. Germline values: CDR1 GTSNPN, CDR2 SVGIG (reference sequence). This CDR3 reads CAWSKGVYYGYTF. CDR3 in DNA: TGTGCCTGGAGTAAGGGGGTCTACTATGGCTACACCTTC. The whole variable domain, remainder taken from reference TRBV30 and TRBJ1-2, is SQTIHQWPATLVQPVGSPLSLECTVEGTSNPNLYWYRQAAGRGLQLLFYSVGIGQISSEVPQNLSASRPQDRQFILSSKKLLLSDSGFYLCAWSKGVYYGYTFGSGTRLTVV.

CDR3 sequence (DNA): TGTGCCAGCGGCGACAGTAACTCTGGAAACACCATATATTTT. Its protein is CASGDSNSGNTIYF. This chain uses TRBV7-9 with TRBJ1-3, with a weak D call TRBD1 (5 bases). Trimming shortened V by 8 bases and J by 0 bases, and 11 bases separated the two germline ends. The CDR3 extends over 14 amino acids. Germline V gives CDR1 SEHNR, CDR2 FQNEAQ (reference sequence). Drawing the rest from reference TRBV7-9 and TRBJ1-3, the complete variable domain is DTGVSQNPRHKITKRGQNVTFRCDPISEHNRLYWYRQTLGQGPEFLTYFQNEAQLEKSRLLSDRFSAERPKGSFSTLEIQRTEQGDSAMYLCASGDSNSGNTIYFGEGSWLTVV.

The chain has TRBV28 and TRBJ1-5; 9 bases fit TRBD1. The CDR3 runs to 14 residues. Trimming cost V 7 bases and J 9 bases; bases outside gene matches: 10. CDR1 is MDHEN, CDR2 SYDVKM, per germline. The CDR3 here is CASTPGTGKRPQHF. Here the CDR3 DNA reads TGTGCCAGCACCCCGGGGACAGGGAAGCGGCCCCAGCATTTT.

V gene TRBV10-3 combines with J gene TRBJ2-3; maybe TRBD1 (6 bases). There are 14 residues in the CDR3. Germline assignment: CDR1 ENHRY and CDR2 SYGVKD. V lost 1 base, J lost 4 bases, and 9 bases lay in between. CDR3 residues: CAISEFAGADTQYF. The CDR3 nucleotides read TGTGCCATCAGTGAGTTTGCAGGGGCAGATACGCAGTATTTT.

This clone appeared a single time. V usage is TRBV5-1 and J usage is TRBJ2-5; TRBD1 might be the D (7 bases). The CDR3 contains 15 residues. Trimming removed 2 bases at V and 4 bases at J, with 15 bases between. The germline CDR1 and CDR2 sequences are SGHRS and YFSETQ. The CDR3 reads CASSFGVQGGETQYF. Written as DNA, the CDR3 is TGCGCCAGCAGCTTTGGTGTCCAGGGGGGAGAGACCCAGTACTTC. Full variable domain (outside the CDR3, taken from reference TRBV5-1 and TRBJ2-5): KAGVTQTPRYLIKTRGQQVTLSCSPISGHRSVSWYQQTPGQGLQFLFEYFSETQRNKGNFPGRFSGRQFSNSRSEMNVSTLELGDSALYLCASSFGVQGGETQYFGPGTRLLVL.